This is a list of T cell receptor beta chains from one sample in a study of radiation and T cells in renal cell carcinoma. The table came from immunoSEQ multiplex PCR; TCRdb's copy has only in-frame clones and leaves some out. Counted here are 150,000 to 180,000 clones, over 80% occurring once; the ten biggest clones make up roughly 13%. This material consisted of blood, taken from a patient whose treatment included radiotherapy and nephrectomy. The receptors here all came from a woman aged 45 to 65 with renal cell carcinoma. Each CDR3 is given with its conserved first and last residue. D genes are given only for firm matches. Size values are once, few and many counts, or a class for expanded clones, and some rows have none.

D gene: TRBD2
CDR3 length: 14
clone size: -
V gene: TRBV11-2
J gene: TRBJ2-3
CDR3 DNA: TGTGCCAGCAGCTTAGCGGGCGCGGGAGGTACGCAGTATTTT
CDR3 protein: CASSLAGAGGTQYF

D gene: -
CDR3 length: 12
clone size: -
V gene: TRBV7-9
J gene: TRBJ2-5
CDR3 DNA: TGTGCCAGCAGCTTAGTCATCGAGACCCAGTACTTC
CDR3 protein: CASSLVIETQYF

D gene: -
CDR3 length: 15
clone size: -
V gene: TRBV19
J gene: TRBJ1-2
CDR3 DNA: TGTGCCAGTAATTCCCGACGGCAGGTAACCTATGGCTACACCTTC
CDR3 protein: CASNSRRQVTYGYTF

D gene: -
CDR3 length: 13
clone size: few
V gene: TRBV6-1
J gene: TRBJ2-7
CDR3 DNA: TGTGCCAGCAGTGATGCGGCGTACTACGAGCAGTACTTC
CDR3 protein: CASSDAAYYEQYF

D gene: -
CDR3 length: 15
clone size: -
V gene: TRBV2
J gene: TRBJ1-2
CDR3 DNA: TGTGCCAGCAGCTGGCTGGATGGGAGTAGCTATGGCTACACCTTC
CDR3 protein: CASSWLDGSSYGYTF

D gene: -
CDR3 length: 14
clone size: -
V gene: TRBV15
J gene: TRBJ1-6
CDR3 DNA: TGTGCCACCAGCAGAGATAAGGGGGGCTCACCCCTCCACTTT
CDR3 protein: CATSRDKGGSPLHF

D gene: TRBD1
CDR3 length: 15
clone size: -
V gene: TRBV6-5
J gene: TRBJ1-5
CDR3 DNA: TGTGCCAGCAGACTACAGGACAGGGTGAATCAGCCCCAGCATTTT
CDR3 protein: CASRLQDRVNQPQHF

D gene: TRBD1
CDR3 length: 14
clone size: -
V gene: TRBV5-5
J gene: TRBJ1-1
CDR3 DNA: TGTGCCAGCATGGATGACAGGGGGGGAACTGAAGCTTTCTTT
CDR3 protein: CASMDDRGGTEAFF

D gene: TRBD2
CDR3 length: 15
clone size: once
V gene: TRBV7-2
J gene: TRBJ2-1
CDR3 DNA: TGTGCCAGCAGCCTTAGCGGGGGGGCTTACAATGAGCAGTTCTTC
CDR3 protein: CASSLSGGAYNEQFF

D gene: TRBD1
CDR3 length: 18
clone size: -
V gene: TRBV11-3
J gene: TRBJ2-4
CDR3 DNA: TGTGCCAGCGGCCGTCAGGAACAGGGGTTCGGGTCCAAAAACATTCAGTACTTC
CDR3 protein: CASGRQEQGFGSKNIQYF

D gene: TRBD2
CDR3 length: 16
clone size: -
V gene: TRBV7-6
J gene: TRBJ2-1
CDR3 DNA: TGTGCCAGCAGCTTAGCGCCTGAGCGGGGGGTTCATGAGCAGTTCTTC
CDR3 protein: CASSLAPERGVHEQFF

D gene: -
CDR3 length: 14
clone size: -
V gene: TRBV6-1
J gene: TRBJ2-5
CDR3 DNA: TGTGCCAGCAGTGAAGGGAGGGGAGGAGAGACCCAGTACTTC
CDR3 protein: CASSEGRGGETQYF

D gene: -
CDR3 length: 13
clone size: few
V gene: TRBV5-1
J gene: TRBJ1-1
CDR3 DNA: TGCGCCAGCAGCTTGGGATCAAACACTGAAGCTTTCTTT
CDR3 protein: CASSLGSNTEAFF

D gene: -
CDR3 length: 16
clone size: -
V gene: TRBV5-6
J gene: TRBJ2-3
CDR3 DNA: TGTGCCAGCAGCTCGGGACTTTCGGGGGGCACAGATACGCAGTATTTT
CDR3 protein: CASSSGLSGGTDTQYF

D gene: -
CDR3 length: 13
clone size: once
V gene: TRBV4-3
J gene: TRBJ1-5
CDR3 DNA: TGCGCCAGCAGCCAATCCTTAAATCAGCCCCAGCATTTT
CDR3 protein: CASSQSLNQPQHF

D gene: -
CDR3 length: 15
clone size: -
V gene: TRBV2
J gene: TRBJ1-6
CDR3 DNA: TGTGCCAGCAGTGAAGGGGGGCGCGGTAATTCACCCCTCCACTTT
CDR3 protein: CASSEGGRGNSPLHF

D gene: -
CDR3 length: 15
clone size: -
V gene: TRBV9
J gene: TRBJ1-2
CDR3 DNA: TGTGCCAGCAGCGCCGGGGACCCAACACGATATGGCTACACCTTC
CDR3 protein: CASSAGDPTRYGYTF

D gene: -
CDR3 length: 15
clone size: -
V gene: TRBV9
J gene: TRBJ2-7
CDR3 DNA: TGTGCCAGCAGCGTAGGGGACGTTGCCTCCTACGAGCAGTACTTC
CDR3 protein: CASSVGDVASYEQYF

D gene: TRBD2
CDR3 length: 15
clone size: -
V gene: TRBV6-5
J gene: TRBJ2-1
CDR3 DNA: TGTGCCAGCAGTTACTCGACTGGGGGAGGGTATGAGCAGTTCTTC
CDR3 protein: CASSYSTGGGYEQFF

D gene: -
CDR3 length: 14
clone size: -
V gene: TRBV14
J gene: TRBJ1-4
CDR3 DNA: TGTGCCAGCAGCCAAGCTCGGGGTGGAGGGAAGGTGTTTTTT
CDR3 protein: CASSQARGGGKVFF

D gene: TRBD2
CDR3 length: 16
clone size: -
V gene: TRBV9
J gene: TRBJ2-1
CDR3 DNA: TGTGCCAGCAGCCCCCGAGGAAGCGGGGGAACCAATGAGCAGTTCTTC
CDR3 protein: CASSPRGSGGTNEQFF

D gene: TRBD1
CDR3 length: 14
clone size: -
V gene: TRBV7-2
J gene: TRBJ1-2
CDR3 DNA: TGTGCCAGCAGCTCCGGACAGGGGGCATTTGGCTACACCTTC
CDR3 protein: CASSSGQGAFGYTF

D gene: TRBD1
CDR3 length: 16
clone size: once
V gene: TRBV18
J gene: TRBJ1-5
CDR3 DNA: TGTGCCAGCTCAGGACGACAGGGAAGTAACAATCAGCCCCAGCATTTT
CDR3 protein: CASSGRQGSNNQPQHF

D gene: -
CDR3 length: 13
clone size: -
V gene: TRBV5-4
J gene: TRBJ2-7
CDR3 DNA: TGTGCCAGCAGCTTGGAGGTGGATCGAGAGCAGTACTTC
CDR3 protein: CASSLEVDREQYF

D gene: -
CDR3 length: 11
clone size: -
V gene: TRBV9
J gene: TRBJ2-1
CDR3 DNA: TGTGCCAGCAGCCTAACTAATGAGCAGTTCTTC
CDR3 protein: CASSLTNEQFF

D gene: TRBD2
CDR3 length: 16
clone size: -
V gene: TRBV5-1
J gene: TRBJ2-1
CDR3 DNA: TGCGCCAGCAGCTTGGGTAGCGGGGGCCTCAACAATGAGCAGTTCTTC
CDR3 protein: CASSLGSGGLNNEQFF

D gene: -
CDR3 length: 13
clone size: once
V gene: TRBV7-8
J gene: TRBJ2-2
CDR3 DNA: TGTGCCAGCAGGTTGCCAAACACCGGGGAGCTGTTTTTT
CDR3 protein: CASRLPNTGELFF

D gene: -
CDR3 length: 15
clone size: -
V gene: TRBV10-3
J gene: TRBJ1-2
CDR3 DNA: TGTGCCACTAATGTCGGGACAAGCTCGACCTATGGCTACACCTTC
CDR3 protein: CATNVGTSSTYGYTF

D gene: -
CDR3 length: 14
clone size: once
V gene: TRBV5-4
J gene: TRBJ2-7
CDR3 DNA: TGTGCCAGCAGTCAGAACGACAACCTCTACGAGCAGTACTTC
CDR3 protein: CASSQNDNLYEQYF

D gene: -
CDR3 length: 14
clone size: few
V gene: TRBV5-1
J gene: TRBJ1-1
CDR3 DNA: TGCGCCAGCAGCTTGTATCAGGGGAACACTGAAGCTTTCTTT
CDR3 protein: CASSLYQGNTEAFF

D gene: -
CDR3 length: 15
clone size: -
V gene: TRBV10-3
J gene: TRBJ2-7
CDR3 DNA: TGTGCCATCAGTGATAGGACAGAGAGCTCCTACGAGCAGTACTTC
CDR3 protein: CAISDRTESSYEQYF

D gene: -
CDR3 length: 13
clone size: -
V gene: TRBV5-1
J gene: TRBJ2-1
CDR3 DNA: TGCGCCAGCAGCTCACCAAGCCTTGAAGGGCAGTTCTTC
CDR3 protein: CASSSPSLEGQFF

D gene: -
CDR3 length: 15
clone size: -
V gene: TRBV7-9
J gene: TRBJ1-1
CDR3 DNA: TGTGCCAGCAGCTACGCCATGGGGGCTTACACTGAAGCTTTCTTT
CDR3 protein: CASSYAMGAYTEAFF

D gene: TRBD2
CDR3 length: 16
clone size: -
V gene: TRBV7-9
J gene: TRBJ2-7
CDR3 DNA: TGTGCCAGCAGCCCCCGGCGGGGGGGGCGCATCGGCGAGCAGTACTTC
CDR3 protein: CASSPRRGGRIGEQYF

D gene: -
CDR3 length: 16
clone size: -
V gene: TRBV9
J gene: TRBJ2-3
CDR3 DNA: TGTGCCAGCAGCGTAGTTCCCCAATCCCCCACAGATACGCAGTATTTT
CDR3 protein: CASSVVPQSPTDTQYF

D gene: TRBD1
CDR3 length: 15
clone size: -
V gene: TRBV19
J gene: TRBJ1-1
CDR3 DNA: TGTGCCAGTAGTCCCACGACAGGGACGAACACTGAAGCTTTCTTT
CDR3 protein: CASSPTTGTNTEAFF

D gene: TRBD1
CDR3 length: 15
clone size: once
V gene: TRBV7-3
J gene: TRBJ2-7
CDR3 DNA: TGTGCCAGCAGCTCCTCCCCGGGACAGTCCTACGAGCAGTACTTC
CDR3 protein: CASSSSPGQSYEQYF

D gene: TRBD1
CDR3 length: 11
clone size: -
V gene: TRBV7-9
J gene: TRBJ2-2
CDR3 DNA: TGTGCCAGCGGCCCGGGACAGGAACTGTTTTTT
CDR3 protein: CASGPGQELFF

D gene: -
CDR3 length: 14
clone size: -
V gene: TRBV7-2
J gene: TRBJ1-1
CDR3 DNA: TGTGCCAGCAGCGGGCTTTCGGGGGCCACTGAAGCTTTCTTT
CDR3 protein: CASSGLSGATEAFF

D gene: -
CDR3 length: 16
clone size: once
V gene: TRBV5-4
J gene: TRBJ2-2
CDR3 DNA: TGTGCCAGCAGCAGCTCACCGACGGGGAACACCGGGGAGCTGTTTTTT
CDR3 protein: CASSSSPTGNTGELFF

D gene: TRBD1
CDR3 length: 14
clone size: -
V gene: TRBV7-9
J gene: TRBJ2-7
CDR3 DNA: TGTGCCAGCAGCTTGAGGGACAGGCCTTACGAGCAGTACTTC
CDR3 protein: CASSLRDRPYEQYF

D gene: -
CDR3 length: 13
clone size: few
V gene: TRBV6-5
J gene: TRBJ2-7
CDR3 DNA: TGTGCCAGCAGTCCTAGGGGAGGGGGCGAGCAGTACTTC
CDR3 protein: CASSPRGGGEQYF

D gene: TRBD1
CDR3 length: 13
clone size: -
V gene: TRBV4-1
J gene: TRBJ1-2
CDR3 DNA: TGCGCCAGCAGCCAAGGGACAGGGGAAGGCTACACCTTC
CDR3 protein: CASSQGTGEGYTF

D gene: -
CDR3 length: 13
clone size: few
V gene: TRBV19
J gene: TRBJ1-2
CDR3 DNA: TGTGCCAGTAGTATGGACGGTAACTATGGCTACACCTTC
CDR3 protein: CASSMDGNYGYTF

D gene: -
CDR3 length: 16
clone size: -
V gene: TRBV6-6
J gene: TRBJ1-4
CDR3 DNA: TGTGCCAGCAGTTCCGGGGAGACTGCAACTAATGAAAAACTGTTTTTT
CDR3 protein: CASSSGETATNEKLFF

D gene: -
CDR3 length: 13
clone size: -
V gene: TRBV28
J gene: TRBJ1-2
CDR3 DNA: TGTGCCAGCAGTTTTCGGGGGTACAATGGCTACACCTTC
CDR3 protein: CASSFRGYNGYTF

D gene: -
CDR3 length: 15
clone size: -
V gene: TRBV4-2
J gene: TRBJ2-1
CDR3 DNA: TGTGCCAGCACCCAACCGGGGACACTATCGAATGAGCAGTTCTTC
CDR3 protein: CASTQPGTLSNEQFF

D gene: TRBD2
CDR3 length: 16
clone size: -
V gene: TRBV9
J gene: TRBJ2-2
CDR3 DNA: TGTGCCAGCAGCCCCCGACTAGCGGGGCCAACCGGGGAGCTGTTTTTT
CDR3 protein: CASSPRLAGPTGELFF

D gene: TRBD1
CDR3 length: 13
clone size: -
V gene: TRBV6-6
J gene: TRBJ1-1
CDR3 DNA: TGTGCCAGCAGTTCTACAGGGGGCGCTGAAGCTTTCTTT
CDR3 protein: CASSSTGGAEAFF

D gene: -
CDR3 length: 13
clone size: once
V gene: TRBV10-2
J gene: TRBJ2-7
CDR3 DNA: TGCGCCAGCAAGGAGGGATGGTCCGACGAGCAGTACTTC
CDR3 protein: CASKEGWSDEQYF

D gene: TRBD1
CDR3 length: 13
clone size: -
V gene: TRBV7-2
J gene: TRBJ2-7
CDR3 DNA: TGTGCCAGCAGCCGGGACAGGGACTACGAGCAGTACTTC
CDR3 protein: CASSRDRDYEQYF